Listed below are T cell receptor beta chains from one sample, sequenced in a study of blood T cell repertoires in COVID-19. Clones were read by immunoSEQ multiplex PCR, and TCRdb kept only the in-frame ones, dropping some. The sample lists around 40,000 clones, roughly nine tenths seen once, with about a sixth in the top ten. Sequences were obtained from peripheral blood. Receptors were obtained from a woman younger than 45 in a cohort sampled during active COVID-19. Each CDR3 is given with its conserved first and last residue. Fields, in order: CDR3 length, V gene, J gene, CDR3 protein.

15	TRBV19	TRBJ1-2	CASREGTQANYGYTF
14	TRBV6-5	TRBJ2-1	CASIAGGVRNEQFF
12	TRBV10-3	TRBJ2-5	CAISLRGETQYF
12	TRBV30	TRBJ1-1	CACSTGITEAFF
15	TRBV6-5	TRBJ2-7	CASSSPGLAAYEQYF
14	TRBV5-1	TRBJ1-4	CASSPGSPNEKLFF
15	TRBV6-1	TRBJ1-3	CASSEEPSSGNTIYF
17	TRBV5-6	TRBJ2-5	CASSLMGTGSSVETQYF
17	TRBV3-1/TRBV3-2	TRBJ2-1	CASSQDRGTRTVNEQFF
18	TRBV7-8	TRBJ1-1	CASSLVVQGALMNTEAFF
15	TRBV7-2	TRBJ2-7	CASSPVSGTGTEQYF
11	TRBV7-9	TRBJ1-1	CASSPQAEAFF
16	TRBV7-9	TRBJ2-1	CASSLGLAGTYNEQFF
14	TRBV4-2	TRBJ1-1	CATRVREDHTEAFF
15	TRBV3-1/TRBV3-2	TRBJ1-6	CASSQRGRSNSPLHF
16	TRBV30	TRBJ2-1	CAWSVRGLHSYNEQFF
13	TRBV27	TRBJ2-7	CASSLDISYEQYF
15	TRBV6-2/TRBV6-3	TRBJ2-3	CASSQARTVSDTQYF
16	TRBV6-1	TRBJ2-7	CASSEAGTSGTREQYF
12	TRBV5-6	TRBJ2-7	CASSLLGGEQYF
14	TRBV3-1/TRBV3-2	TRBJ1-2	CASSHGLANYGYTF
16	TRBV6-5	TRBJ2-1	CASSWSGGPRSNEQFF
16	TRBV11-3	TRBJ2-2	CASSDRDYPSTGELFF
16	TRBV9	TRBJ2-1	CASSPRGTSGYNEQFF
18	TRBV7-9	TRBJ2-1	CASSLGTLSGQDYNEQFF
13	TRBV12-3/TRBV12-4	TRBJ2-7	CASSSRPSYEQYF